Presented here are 2 T cell receptor beta chains from one specimen sequenced in a study of chemoradiotherapy in HPV16-positive cancers. Clones were read by immunoSEQ multiplex PCR, and TCRdb kept only the in-frame ones, dropping some. The sample shows around 30,000 clones, 80% to 90% of them seen only once. The sample consisted of blood, taken from a patient who underwent chemoradiotherapy. The receptors originated from a human donor with HPV-associated anogenital cancer.

V is TRBV7-2 and J is TRBJ1-5; maybe TRBD1 (6 bases). The CDR3 length is 15 residues. Germline CDR1 SGHTA, CDR2 FQGNSA. The V end was cut by 4 bases, the J end by 0 bases, with 10 bases between. DNA of the CDR3: TGTGCCAGCAGCTCCCAGGGGAATAGCAATCAGCCCCAGCATTTT. This gives the protein CASSSQGNSNQPQHF.

This chain connects TRBV30 to TRBJ2-1; the match to TRBD1 covers 11 bases. CDR1 and CDR2 from the germline V gene are GTSNPN and SVGIG (reference sequence). The CDR3 totals 13 residues. Germline trimming cut 2 bases from V and 12 bases from J; bases unmatched to any gene: 6. For the CDR3, the DNA is TGTGCCTGGAGTCGGGGACAGGGGGAGGTGCAGTTCTTC. Its protein product is CAWSRGQGEVQFF. Based on the CDR3 plus reference TRBV30 and TRBJ2-1, the full variable domain is SQTIHQWPATLVQPVGSPLSLECTVEGTSNPNLYWYRQAAGRGLQLLFYSVGIGQISSEVPQNLSASRPQDRQFILSSKKLLLSDSGFYLCAWSRGQGEVQFFGPGTRLTVL.